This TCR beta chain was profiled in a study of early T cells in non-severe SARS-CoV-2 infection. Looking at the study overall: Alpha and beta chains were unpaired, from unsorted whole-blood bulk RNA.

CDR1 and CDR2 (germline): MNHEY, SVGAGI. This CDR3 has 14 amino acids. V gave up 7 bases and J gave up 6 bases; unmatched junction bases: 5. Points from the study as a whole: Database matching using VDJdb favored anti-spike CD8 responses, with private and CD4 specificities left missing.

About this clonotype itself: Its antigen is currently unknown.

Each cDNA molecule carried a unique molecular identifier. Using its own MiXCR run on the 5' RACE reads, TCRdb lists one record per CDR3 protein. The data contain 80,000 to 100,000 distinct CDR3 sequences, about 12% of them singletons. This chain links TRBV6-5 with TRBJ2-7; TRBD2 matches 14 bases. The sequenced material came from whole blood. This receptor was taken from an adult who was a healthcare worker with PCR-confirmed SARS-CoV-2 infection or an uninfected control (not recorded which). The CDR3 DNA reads TGTGCCAGCACGGGACTAGCGGGAGTTGGCGAGCAGTACTTC. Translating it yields CASTGLAGVGEQYF.